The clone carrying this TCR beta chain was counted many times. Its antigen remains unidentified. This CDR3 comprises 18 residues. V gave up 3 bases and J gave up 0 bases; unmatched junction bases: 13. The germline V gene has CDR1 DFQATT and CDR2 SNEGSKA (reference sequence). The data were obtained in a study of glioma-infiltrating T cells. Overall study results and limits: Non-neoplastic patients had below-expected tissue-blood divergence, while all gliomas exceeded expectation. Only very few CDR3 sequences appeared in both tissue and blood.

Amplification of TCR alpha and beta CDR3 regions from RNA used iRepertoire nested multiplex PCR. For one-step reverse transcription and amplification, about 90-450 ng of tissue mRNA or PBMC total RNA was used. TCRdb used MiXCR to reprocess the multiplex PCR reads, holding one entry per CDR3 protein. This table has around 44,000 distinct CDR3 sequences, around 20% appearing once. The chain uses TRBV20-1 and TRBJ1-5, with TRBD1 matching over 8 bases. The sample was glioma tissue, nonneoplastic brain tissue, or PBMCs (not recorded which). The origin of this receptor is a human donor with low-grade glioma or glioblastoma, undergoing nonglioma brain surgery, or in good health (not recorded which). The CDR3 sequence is CSASIPGGSSYSNQPQHF. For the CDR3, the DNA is TGCAGTGCTAGTATCCCAGGGGGCAGTTCATATAGCAATCAGCCCCAGCATTTT.